These T cell receptor beta chains were read from a single sample in a study of liver allograft versus peripheral blood T cells. MiXCR, run by TCRdb on the reads, gives a single entry per CDR3 protein. The repertoire includes some 9,000 distinct CDR3 sequences, approximately 15% of them detected once, and about 1.7% sits in the top ten. The receptor set was obtained from a human patient who had a liver transplant. Some T cells may be provided by the graft donor. The CDR3 runs from the conserved cysteine through the conserved F or W. The D gene is left open where the match is weak. Clone size is stated in some rows and not others, as once, few, many or a class when expanded.

j_call: TRBJ2-3
d_call: TRBD2
clone_size: NA
v_call: TRBV6-5
cdr3_aa: CASRPGGVSSTDTQYF
cdr3_nt: TGTGCCAGCAGGCCGGGGGGTGTTTCTAGCACAGATACGCAGTATTTT

j_call: TRBJ1-1
d_call: NA
clone_size: many
v_call: TRBV6-5
cdr3_aa: CASSYSFGFPSPFF
cdr3_nt: TGTGCCAGCAGTTACTCGTTCGGGTTTCCGTCACCTTTCTTT

j_call: TRBJ1-2
d_call: NA
clone_size: medium-sized
v_call: TRBV29-1
cdr3_aa: CSVDGQATNYGYTF
cdr3_nt: TGCAGCGTTGACGGGCAGGCTACTAACTATGGCTACACCTTC

j_call: TRBJ2-7
d_call: NA
clone_size: many
v_call: TRBV6-2/TRBV6-3
cdr3_aa: CASSYSNDPYEQYF
cdr3_nt: TGTGCCAGCAGTTACAGTAACGACCCCTACGAGCAGTACTTC

j_call: TRBJ2-7
d_call: NA
clone_size: medium-sized
v_call: TRBV28
cdr3_aa: CASRTLDSSYEQYF
cdr3_nt: TGTGCCAGCAGAACCTTGGACAGCTCCTACGAGCAGTACTTC

j_call: TRBJ2-7
d_call: TRBD2
clone_size: medium-sized
v_call: TRBV29-1
cdr3_aa: CSVGTSGVYEQYF
cdr3_nt: TGCAGCGTTGGGACTAGCGGGGTCTACGAGCAGTACTTC

j_call: TRBJ1-3
d_call: NA
clone_size: medium-sized
v_call: TRBV6-2/TRBV6-3
cdr3_aa: CASSSGAGNTIYF
cdr3_nt: TGTGCCAGCAGTTCAGGAGCTGGAAACACCATATATTTT

j_call: TRBJ1-5
d_call: NA
clone_size: medium-sized
v_call: TRBV6-1
cdr3_aa: CASSEGMRQPQHF
cdr3_nt: TGTGCCAGCAGTGAAGGAATGAGGCAGCCCCAGCATTTT

j_call: TRBJ2-1
d_call: NA
clone_size: NA
v_call: TRBV5-4
cdr3_aa: CASSVPLGSQNEQFF
cdr3_nt: TGTGCCAGCAGCGTGCCCCTGGGGTCTCAAAATGAGCAGTTCTTC

j_call: TRBJ1-1
d_call: NA
clone_size: medium-sized
v_call: TRBV18
cdr3_aa: CASSETPRTEAFF
cdr3_nt: TGTGCCAGCTCAGAGACACCACGCACTGAAGCTTTCTTT